This TCR beta chain was sequenced for a study of shared clonotypes between healthy human individuals. The CDR3 totals 13 residues. V lost 8 bases and J 2 bases, leaving 10 bases between the germline ends. CDR1 is ENHRY and CDR2 is SYGVKD in the germline V gene. CD8 cells regarded as naive lacked CD45RO, were positively chosen for CCR7, and omitted terminally differentiated effector memory CD45RA+ cells. Profiled with immunoSEQ multiplex PCR; TCRdb holds only in-frame clones, not every one. Seen here are about 2 million clones, roughly 95% observed once, and the top ten hold around 1.2%. The V call is TRBV10-3, the J call TRBJ1-3; a possible D gene is TRBD1 (6 bases). This sequence originates from a man aged 18 to 35 in good health. Sequences were obtained from naive CD8+ T cells sorted from blood. The CDR3 DNA reads TGTGCCATCCGGACAGAACCTGGAAACACCATATATTTT. This encodes CAIRTEPGNTIYF.